This T cell receptor (beta chain) was recovered during a study of monozygotic twins with inflammatory bowel disease. With regard to this clonotype: The antigen remains undetermined.

Whole-study findings and limits: Distinction of different T cell subtypes was not possible.

Germline lookup yields CDR1 SGDLS and CDR2 YYNGEE. This CDR3 region has 16 residues. No DNA is given; TCRdb re-called the 5' RACE reads and lists each CDR3 protein once. The sample holds approximately 380,000 distinct CDR3 sequences. The sequenced material came from blood. This TCR was recovered from a human donor with ulcerative colitis or Crohn's disease, or a healthy co-twin of an affected twin (not recorded which). This rearrangement joins TRBV9 to TRBJ1-5; TCRdb designates TRBD1, a call that cannot be tested without DNA. The CDR3 loop is CASSVSDSGGNQPQHF. Complete variable domain (other parts from reference TRBV9 and TRBJ1-5): DSGVTQTPKHLITATGQRVTLRCSPRSGDLSVYWYQQSLDQGLQFLIQYYNGEERAKGNILERFSAQQFPDLHSELNLSSLELGDSALYFCASSVSDSGGNQPQHFGDGTRLSIL.